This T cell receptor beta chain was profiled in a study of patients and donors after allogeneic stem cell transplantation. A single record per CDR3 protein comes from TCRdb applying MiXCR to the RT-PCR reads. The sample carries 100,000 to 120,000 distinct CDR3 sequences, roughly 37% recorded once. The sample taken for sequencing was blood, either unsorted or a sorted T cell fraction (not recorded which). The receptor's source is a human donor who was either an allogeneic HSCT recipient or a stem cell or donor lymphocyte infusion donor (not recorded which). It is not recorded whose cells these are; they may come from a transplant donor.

The CDR3 region has the DNA TGTGCCAGCAGCCAAGTTCACAGGGACTCCTACGAGCAGTACTTC. It is translated as CASSQVHRDSYEQYF. The chain recombines TRBV4-2 with TRBJ2-7; the D gene is possibly TRBD1 (6 bases). CDR1 is LGHNA and CDR2 is YNFKEQ in the germline V gene. This CDR3 is 15 amino acids long. Trimming stripped 1 base from V and 0 bases from J, with 10 bases between.